A selection of T cell receptor beta chains follows, all from one sample in a study of T cells after yellow fever vaccination. TCRdb analysed the 5' RACE reads with MiXCR anew, one entry per CDR3 protein. The sample has about 26,000 distinct CDR3 sequences, approximately 4.8% seen once. The sequencing used PBMCs, either bulk or a sorted T-cell subset (CD4+, CD8+, memory, or dextramer-sorted; not recorded which), collected on the day of the yellow fever booster vaccination. Receptors originate from a man younger than 35 who received the YFV17D yellow fever vaccine. CDR3s include the opening cysteine and the closing phenylalanine or tryptophan. D genes are given only for firm matches. Not every row has a clone size; where given, it reads once, few, many or a size class.

>TRBJ1-1|many|TRBV18|12|NA
TGTGCCAGCTCACCGGGGATCACTGAAGCTTTCTTT
CASSPGITEAFF
>TRBJ2-2|many|TRBV6-5|15|TRBD1
TGTGCCAGCAGCTTCCGGGACAGGGGGCGCGGGGAGCTGTTTTTT
CASSFRDRGRGELFF
>TRBJ1-1|NA|TRBV3-1|13|NA
TGTGCCAGCAGCCAAGGGACCTTCATTCAAGCTTTCTTT
CASSQGTFIQAFF
>TRBJ2-5|many|TRBV7-2|16|TRBD2
TGTGCCAGCAGCATTCCACTTTCTAGCGGCCAAGAGACCCAGTACTTC
CASSIPLSSGQETQYF
>TRBJ2-7|few|TRBV5-1|15|NA
TGCGCCAGCAGCCCTCCGCAGGCCTACTCCTACGAGCAGTACTTC
CASSPPQAYSYEQYF
>TRBJ2-4|many|TRBV6-2/TRBV6-3|14|TRBD1
TGTGCCAGCAGTTACTCGGGGACAGGGGTCATTCAGTACTTC
CASSYSGTGVIQYF
>TRBJ2-1|many|TRBV7-2|13|NA
TGTGCCAGCAGCTTGCCGCCAGCGGGTGAGCAGTTCTTC
CASSLPPAGEQFF
>TRBJ2-5|many|TRBV5-5|14|NA
TGTGCCAGCAGCTTGCGGGCAGCCCAAGAGACCCAGTACTTC
CASSLRAAQETQYF
>TRBJ2-5|many|TRBV5-1|15|NA
TGCGCCAGCAGTGGGGGCGGTGGAGGGGGCCAGACCCAGTACTTC
CASSGGGGGGQTQYF
>TRBJ2-7|many|TRBV15|15|NA
TGTGCCACCAGCAGAGGCCGGCAGCTCGAATACGAGCAGTACTTC
CATSRGRQLEYEQYF
>TRBJ1-4|many|TRBV30|16|NA
TGTGCCTGGAGTTCGGGTCGGGCAGGGCCTAATGAAAAACTGTTTTTT
CAWSSGRAGPNEKLFF
>TRBJ1-5|few|TRBV27|12|NA
TGTGCCAGCAGTTTTGTGGATCAGCCCCAGCATTTT
CASSFVDQPQHF
>TRBJ2-7|many|TRBV5-1|14|TRBD2
TGCGCCAGCAGCTTGGCGGGGGGGCTCGACGAGCAGTACTTC
CASSLAGGLDEQYF
>TRBJ2-5|many|TRBV20-1|16|TRBD2
TGCAGTGCTAGAGATCGACCGGGGGGGCCTAGTGAGACCCAGTACTTC
CSARDRPGGPSETQYF
>TRBJ1-6|many|TRBV6-5|15|NA
TGTGCCAGCAGTTACGCTAATCGTAGGGGTTCACCCCTCCACTTT
CASSYANRRGSPLHF
>TRBJ2-1|many|TRBV20-1|13|NA
TGCAGCGCTTTGATGCTAGCTGGGAATGAGCAGTTCTTC
CSALMLAGNEQFF
>TRBJ2-2|NA|TRBV20-1|14|NA
TGCAGTGTAGAGGGTCCAGGTAACACCGGGGAGCTGTTTTTT
CSVEGPGNTGELFF
>TRBJ1-2|many|TRBV5-6|14|NA
TGTGCCAGCAGCTTCGAGGGGGACCTCTATGGCTACACCTTC
CASSFEGDLYGYTF
>TRBJ2-2|many|TRBV9|16|TRBD2
TGTGCCAGCAGCCACCCAGCGGGGGCGAACACCGGGGAGCTGTTTTTT
CASSHPAGANTGELFF
>TRBJ2-1|NA|TRBV11-3|18|NA
TGTGCCAGCAGCTTAGACCAATCCGGGACACGCTCCTACAATGAGCAGTTCTTC
CASSLDQSGTRSYNEQFF
>TRBJ2-1|many|TRBV12-3/TRBV12-4|14|NA
TGTGCCAGCAGTTTTCCGGGGGCCTACAATGAGCAGTTCTTC
CASSFPGAYNEQFF
>TRBJ1-6|many|TRBV5-1|19|TRBD1
TGCGCCAGCAGCTTAAGGCCCGGGACAGGCCCCCAGGGGGGAGCACCCCTCCACTTT
CASSLRPGTGPQGGAPLHF
>TRBJ2-5|many|TRBV29-1|13|NA
TGCAGCGTTGAAGGGCGCGAGGGAGAGACCCAGTACTTC
CSVEGREGETQYF
>TRBJ1-1|many|TRBV29-1|12|NA
TGCAGCGTTAGAACTGTGACAGGTGAAGCTTTCTTT
CSVRTVTGEAFF
>TRBJ2-3|NA|TRBV12-3/TRBV12-4|15|TRBD2
TGTGCCAGCAGAGACACCGGGACTAGCGGCGATACGCAGTATTTT
CASRDTGTSGDTQYF
>TRBJ1-2|many|TRBV4-3|13|NA
TGCGCCAGCAGCCAAGAGAGGGCCACCGGCTACACCTTC
CASSQERATGYTF
>TRBJ2-5|many|TRBV5-4|14|TRBD1
TGTGCCAGCAGCTTGGGGGACAGCCAAGAGACCCAGTACTTC
CASSLGDSQETQYF
>TRBJ2-7|many|TRBV5-1|15|TRBD1
TGCGCCAGCAGCTTGTTGGGACAGGGATCCTACGAGCAGTACTTC
CASSLLGQGSYEQYF
>TRBJ2-5|many|TRBV12-3/TRBV12-4|14|TRBD1
TGTGCCAGCAGTGGGGACAGGGGGGTGGAGACCCAGTACTTC
CASSGDRGVETQYF
>TRBJ2-3|many|TRBV5-1|14|NA
TGCGCCAGCAGCTTGGTGACGGGATCAGATACGCAGTATTTT
CASSLVTGSDTQYF
>TRBJ1-4|many|TRBV4-2|15|TRBD1
TGTGCCAGCAGCCAAGAAAGGACAGGGGGAGTAAAACTGTTTTTT
CASSQERTGGVKLFF